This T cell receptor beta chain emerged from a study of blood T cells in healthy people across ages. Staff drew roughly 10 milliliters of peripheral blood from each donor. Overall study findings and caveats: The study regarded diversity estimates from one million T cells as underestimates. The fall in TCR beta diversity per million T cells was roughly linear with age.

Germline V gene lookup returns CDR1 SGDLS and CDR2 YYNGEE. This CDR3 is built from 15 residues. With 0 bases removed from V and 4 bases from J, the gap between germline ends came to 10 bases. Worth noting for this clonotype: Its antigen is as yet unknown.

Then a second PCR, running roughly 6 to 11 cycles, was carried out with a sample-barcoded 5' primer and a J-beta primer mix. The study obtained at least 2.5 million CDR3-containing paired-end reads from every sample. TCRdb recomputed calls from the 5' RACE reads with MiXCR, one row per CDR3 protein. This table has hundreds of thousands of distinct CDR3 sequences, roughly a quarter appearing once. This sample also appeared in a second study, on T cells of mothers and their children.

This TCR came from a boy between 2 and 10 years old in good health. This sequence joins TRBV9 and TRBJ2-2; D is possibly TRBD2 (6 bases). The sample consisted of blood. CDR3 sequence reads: CASSVDRGSTGELFF. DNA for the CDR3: TGTGCCAGCAGCGTAGATCGGGGGTCCACCGGGGAGCTGTTTTTT.